The text below deals with one T cell receptor beta chain. Its antigen is unknown. Germline is not matched at one junction end, which may reflect a read error. This specimen belongs to a study of response to subunit inactivated influenza vaccine. Per germline, CDR1 MNHEY and CDR2 SVGEGT. The length of the CDR3 is 12 residues. Findings and caveats of the study: There was a suggestion from the authors that each seasonal influenza vaccination recruits few new T cells.

TCRdb called the RT-PCR reads again in MiXCR, with one record for every CDR3 protein. The sample has about 190,000 distinct CDR3 sequences, under 15% seen once. The chain has TRBV6-2 or TRBV6-3 and TRBJ1-1, with 7 positions matching TRBD1. The source of this sequence is a man over 45 who received an inactivated influenza vaccine. The material was CD8+ T cells sorted from PBMCs, obtained roughly 5 days after vaccination. CDR3 in amino acids: CTSDRANTEAFF. DNA for the CDR3: TGTACCAGCGACAGGGCGAACACTGAAGCTTTCTTT.